This TCR beta chain came from a study of beta chain features in type 1 diabetes. Across the whole study: Patient and healthy donor groups were alike in age, gender and cell yields. The study's findings and limits: PCR might favor shorter templates, but any such skew would affect patients and controls equally. There was a moderate but significant shortening of TCRB CDR3s in all four CD4+ subsets of Type 1 diabetes patients.

The authors reverse transcribed all of the isolated RNA, so sequencing captured expressed TCRB transcripts. Data came from immunoSEQ multiplex PCR; TCRdb stores just in-frame clones and leaves some out. The sample shows more than 550,000 clones, about an eighth of them seen only once. Trimming took 8 bases from V and 2 from J, leaving 19 bases between them. The germline CDR1 and CDR2 sequences are PRHDT and FYEKMQ (reference sequence). There are 15 residues in the CDR3. To note about this clone: As yet, its antigen is unknown.

The clonotype was recovered from a man younger than 30 with type 1 diabetes. The chain is built from TRBV13 and TRBJ2-7; the D is unclear. The sample taken for sequencing was naive CD4+ T cells from blood. CDR3 amino acids: CASRSSPAAAYEQYF. The CDR3 DNA reads TGTGCCAGCCGCTCATCTCCCGCAGCAGCCTACGAGCAGTACTTC.